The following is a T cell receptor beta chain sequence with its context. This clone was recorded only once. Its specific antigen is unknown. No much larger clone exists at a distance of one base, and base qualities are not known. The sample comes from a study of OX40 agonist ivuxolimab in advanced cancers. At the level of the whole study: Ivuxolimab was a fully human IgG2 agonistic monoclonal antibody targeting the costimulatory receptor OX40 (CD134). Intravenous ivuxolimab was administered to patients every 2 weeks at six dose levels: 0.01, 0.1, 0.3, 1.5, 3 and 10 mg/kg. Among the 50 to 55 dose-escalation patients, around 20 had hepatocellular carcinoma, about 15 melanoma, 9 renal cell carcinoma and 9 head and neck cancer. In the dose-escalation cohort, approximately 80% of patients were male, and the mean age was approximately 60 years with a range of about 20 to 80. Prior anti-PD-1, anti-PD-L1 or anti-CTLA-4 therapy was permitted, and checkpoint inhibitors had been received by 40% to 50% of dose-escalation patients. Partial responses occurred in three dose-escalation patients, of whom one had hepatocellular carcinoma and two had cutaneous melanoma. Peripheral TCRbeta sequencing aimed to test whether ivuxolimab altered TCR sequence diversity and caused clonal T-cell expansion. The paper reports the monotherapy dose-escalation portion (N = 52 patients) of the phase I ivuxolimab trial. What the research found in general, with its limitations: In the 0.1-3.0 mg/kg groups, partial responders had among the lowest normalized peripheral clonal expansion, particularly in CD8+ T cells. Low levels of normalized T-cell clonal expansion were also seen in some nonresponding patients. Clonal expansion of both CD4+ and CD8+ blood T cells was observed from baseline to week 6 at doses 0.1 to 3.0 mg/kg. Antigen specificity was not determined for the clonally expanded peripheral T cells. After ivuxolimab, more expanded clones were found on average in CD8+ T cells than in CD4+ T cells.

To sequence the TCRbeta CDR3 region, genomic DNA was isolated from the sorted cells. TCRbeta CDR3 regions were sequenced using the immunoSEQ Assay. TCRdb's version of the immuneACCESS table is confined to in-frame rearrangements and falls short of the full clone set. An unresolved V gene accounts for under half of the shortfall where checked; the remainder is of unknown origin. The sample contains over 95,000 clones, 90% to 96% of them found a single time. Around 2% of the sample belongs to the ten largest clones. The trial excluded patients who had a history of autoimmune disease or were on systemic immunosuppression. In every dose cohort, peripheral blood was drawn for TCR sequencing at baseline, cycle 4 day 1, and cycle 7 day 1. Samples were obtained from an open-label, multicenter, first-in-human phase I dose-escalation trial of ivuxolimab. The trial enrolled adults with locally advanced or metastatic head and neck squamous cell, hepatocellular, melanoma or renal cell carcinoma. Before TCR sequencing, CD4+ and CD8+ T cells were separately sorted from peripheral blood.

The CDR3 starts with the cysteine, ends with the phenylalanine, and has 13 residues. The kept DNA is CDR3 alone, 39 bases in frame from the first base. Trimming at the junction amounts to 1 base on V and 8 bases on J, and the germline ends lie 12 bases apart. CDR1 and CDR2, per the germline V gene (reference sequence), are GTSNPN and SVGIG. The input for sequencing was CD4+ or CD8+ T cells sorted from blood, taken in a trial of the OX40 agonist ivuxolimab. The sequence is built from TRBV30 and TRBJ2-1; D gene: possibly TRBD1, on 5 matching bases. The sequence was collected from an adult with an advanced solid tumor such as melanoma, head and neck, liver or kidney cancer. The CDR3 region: CAWSDPDSDEQFF. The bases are TGTGCCTGGAGTGACCCCGACAGCGATGAGCAGTTCTTC. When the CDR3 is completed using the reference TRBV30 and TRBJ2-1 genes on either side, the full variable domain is SQTIHQWPATLVQPVGSPLSLECTVEGTSNPNLYWYRQAAGRGLQLLFYSVGIGQISSEVPQNLSASRPQDRQFILSSKKLLLSDSGFYLCAWSDPDSDEQFFGPGTRLTVL.